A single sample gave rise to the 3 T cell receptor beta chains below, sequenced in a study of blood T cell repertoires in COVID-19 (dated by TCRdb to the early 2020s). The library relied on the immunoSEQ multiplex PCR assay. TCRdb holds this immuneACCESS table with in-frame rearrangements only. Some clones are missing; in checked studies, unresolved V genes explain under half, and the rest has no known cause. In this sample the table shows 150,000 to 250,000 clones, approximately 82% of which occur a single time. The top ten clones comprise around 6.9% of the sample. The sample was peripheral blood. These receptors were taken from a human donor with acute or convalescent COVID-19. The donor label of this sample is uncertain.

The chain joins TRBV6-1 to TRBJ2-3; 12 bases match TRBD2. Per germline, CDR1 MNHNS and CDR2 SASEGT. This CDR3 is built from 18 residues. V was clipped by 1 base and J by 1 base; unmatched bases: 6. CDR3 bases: TGTGCCAGCAGTGAAGGGAATCTAGCGGGAGGGGGCACAGATACGCAGTATTTT. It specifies CASSEGNLAGGGTDTQYF.

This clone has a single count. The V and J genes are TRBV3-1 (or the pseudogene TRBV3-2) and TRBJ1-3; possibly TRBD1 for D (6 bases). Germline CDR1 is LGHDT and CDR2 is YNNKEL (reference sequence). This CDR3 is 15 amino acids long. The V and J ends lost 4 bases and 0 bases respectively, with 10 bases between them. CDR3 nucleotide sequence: TGTGCCAGCAGCCGAGGGGGATCCTCTGGAAACACCATATATTTT. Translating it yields CASSRGGSSGNTIYF.

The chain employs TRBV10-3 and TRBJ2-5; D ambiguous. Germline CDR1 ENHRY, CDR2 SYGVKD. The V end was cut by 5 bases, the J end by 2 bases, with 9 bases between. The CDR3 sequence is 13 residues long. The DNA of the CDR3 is TGTGCCATCAGTCAAGATACTCAAGAGACCCAGTACTTC. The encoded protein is CAISQDTQETQYF.